The sequence of this T cell receptor beta chain was determined in a study of T cell responses to AZD1222 COVID-19 vaccine. This CDR3 contains 16 residues. Germline V gene lookup returns CDR1 MNHEY and CDR2 SMNVEV (reference sequence). V gave up 4 bases and J gave up 0 bases; unmatched junction bases: 5. Both about-4-week and about-12-week second-dose recipients were combined. Points on this clone: Its antigen is not identified.

General study findings and limits: Most donors were white British and more were female, and clonal diversity was possibly underestimated.

Sequencing used immunoSEQ multiplex PCR; TCRdb keeps in-frame clones, though not all of them. The repertoire holds under 60,000 clones, with around nine tenths as singletons. The rearrangement joins TRBV27 to TRBJ2-3; 9 bases are a match to TRBD1. Sequencing was performed on peripheral blood, taken 28 days after the second AZD1222 dose. The receptor was derived from an adult who received the AZD1222 COVID-19 vaccine. The CDR3 DNA reads as TGTGCCAGCAGTTACAGGGGGCGGCTTAGCACAGATACGCAGTATTTT. Residues: CASSYRGRLSTDTQYF.